Listed below are T cell receptor beta chains from one sample, sequenced in a study of blood T cell repertoires in COVID-19. Produced via immunoSEQ multiplex PCR; TCRdb's table is partial and in-frame only. The repertoire holds 110,000 to 150,000 clones, with 85% to 90% as singletons. Sequences were obtained from peripheral blood. The receptors were gathered from a woman older than 75 with acute or convalescent COVID-19. Each CDR3 is given with its conserved first and last residue. A D gene is named only where the DNA matches it firmly. Clone size is shown for a subset of rows, as once, few, many or a class of expanded clone.

D: -
J: TRBJ1-3
V: TRBV30
size: -
DNA: TGTGCCTGGAGTCAGACAGACGACTCTGGAAACACCATATATTTT
CDR3: CAWSQTDDSGNTIYF

D: -
J: TRBJ1-6
V: TRBV6-6
size: -
DNA: TGTGCCAGCAGTTACGCCTTGCAGTTAAGACCCCTCCACTTT
CDR3: CASSYALQLRPLHF

D: TRBD1
J: TRBJ1-2
V: TRBV7-2
size: -
DNA: TGTGCCAGCAGCGGACAGGGGGGCTATGGCTACACCTTC
CDR3: CASSGQGGYGYTF

D: -
J: TRBJ2-3
V: TRBV29-1
size: -
DNA: TGCAGCGTTGATGGGGGGGCCTTCGGCACAGATACGCAGTATTTT
CDR3: CSVDGGAFGTDTQYF

D: TRBD1
J: TRBJ2-3
V: TRBV4-2
size: -
DNA: TGTGCCAGCAGCCTAGACGGGACAGGGGGTGTAGATACGCAGTATTTT
CDR3: CASSLDGTGGVDTQYF

D: TRBD1
J: TRBJ1-3
V: TRBV13
size: -
DNA: TGTGCCAGCAGCTTAGTACCGGACAGGACCTCTGGAAACACCATATATTTT
CDR3: CASSLVPDRTSGNTIYF

D: TRBD1
J: TRBJ1-2
V: TRBV5-5
size: -
DNA: TGTGCCAGCAGCTTCGGGGGACAGGCCTATGGCTACACCTTC
CDR3: CASSFGGQAYGYTF

D: -
J: TRBJ1-1
V: TRBV7-2
size: -
DNA: TGTGCCAGCAGCCTACAAAGAACAGGAACTGAAGCTTTCTTT
CDR3: CASSLQRTGTEAFF

D: -
J: TRBJ2-3
V: TRBV10-3
size: -
DNA: TGTGCCATCAGTGAGTCGAGTCTAGGCGGGGGCACAGATACGCAGTATTTT
CDR3: CAISESSLGGGTDTQYF

D: -
J: TRBJ1-3
V: TRBV11-2
size: -
DNA: TGTGCCAGCAGCCCTGGCATCTCTGGAAACACCATATATTTT
CDR3: CASSPGISGNTIYF

D: -
J: TRBJ1-1
V: TRBV5-1
size: -
DNA: TGCGCCAGCAGCTTTTTAGGGGGAATGGTGAACACTGAAGCTTTCTTT
CDR3: CASSFLGGMVNTEAFF

D: TRBD1
J: TRBJ1-2
V: TRBV18
size: -
DNA: TGTGCCAGCTCAACCGGGACAGTTAACTATGGCTACACCTTC
CDR3: CASSTGTVNYGYTF

D: TRBD2
J: TRBJ2-3
V: TRBV4-3
size: once
DNA: TGCGCCAGCAGCCCCGGGACTAGCGTACGAAGCACAGATACGCAGTATTTT
CDR3: CASSPGTSVRSTDTQYF

D: TRBD1
J: TRBJ1-1
V: TRBV27
size: -
DNA: TGTGCCAGCAGTTTAATAACAGGGGGCCGGAGAACTGAAGCTTTCTTT
CDR3: CASSLITGGRRTEAFF

D: -
J: TRBJ1-2
V: TRBV23-1
size: few
DNA: TGCGCCAGCAGTCAATCGGGCGGGGACCACCCGGGACCGGTATTCTATGGCTACACCTTC
CDR3: CASSQSGGDHPGPVFYGYTF

D: -
J: TRBJ2-1
V: TRBV9
size: once
DNA: TGTGCCAGCAGCGAGTGGGACTCCTCCTACAATGAGCAGTTCTTC
CDR3: CASSEWDSSYNEQFF

D: TRBD1
J: TRBJ1-6
V: TRBV9
size: -
DNA: TGTGCCAGCAGCGTAAGGGGGACAGGGGTGGGATCACCCCTCCACTTT
CDR3: CASSVRGTGVGSPLHF

D: TRBD1
J: TRBJ2-5
V: TRBV12-5
size: -
DNA: TGTGCTAGTGGTCCTGGGACAGGGGGCTCTGGAGAGACCCAGTACTTC
CDR3: CASGPGTGGSGETQYF

D: TRBD1
J: TRBJ2-4
V: TRBV15
size: -
DNA: TGTGCCACCAGCAGAGCCCCGGGACAGGGGGTCGCCAAAAACATTCAGTACTTC
CDR3: CATSRAPGQGVAKNIQYF

D: TRBD1
J: TRBJ1-2
V: TRBV10-3
size: few
DNA: TGTGCCATCAGTCCGGGACAGACAACAGCTAACTATGGCTACACCTTC
CDR3: CAISPGQTTANYGYTF

D: -
J: TRBJ2-5
V: TRBV19
size: -
DNA: TGTGCCAGTAGTATTAAACCGCTCTCCGGGGAGACCCAGTACTTC
CDR3: CASSIKPLSGETQYF

D: -
J: TRBJ2-2
V: TRBV6-1
size: -
DNA: TGTGCCAGCAGTGAAGGGTCCGCGGGTGTGGGGGAGCTGTTTTTT
CDR3: CASSEGSAGVGELFF

D: -
J: TRBJ1-4
V: TRBV6-5
size: once
DNA: TGTGCCAGCACCCTACAGGGAGTTAATGAAAAACTGTTTTTT
CDR3: CASTLQGVNEKLFF

D: -
J: TRBJ1-5
V: TRBV6-5
size: -
DNA: TGTGCCAGCAGTTACTCGAGCCCTGAGGTCGGCTCGCCCCAGCATTTT
CDR3: CASSYSSPEVGSPQHF